These 28 T cell receptor beta chains were sequenced from one sample in a study of cytomegalovirus exposure and HLA in healthy donors. Researchers ran the PCR with 60 Vbeta and 13 Jbeta primers. TCRdb's copy holds only in-frame clones and misses some; the assay was immunoSEQ multiplex PCR. In total, the table holds approximately 50,000 clones. Sequenced input: PBMCs. The source of these receptors is a female donor in good health and CMV-seronegative.

The rearrangement joins TRBV30 to TRBJ1-2; D remains unclear. Germline loops: CDR1 GTSNPN, CDR2 SVGIG (reference sequence). The CDR3 length is 11 residues. V was cut by 4 bases and J by 8 bases, with 11 bases left in between. The CDR3 is CAWMEGWGYTF. The CDR3 DNA reads TGTGCCTGGATGGAGGGCTGGGGCTACACCTTC.

The chain recombines TRBV6-5 with TRBJ1-5; no clear D. The CDR3 is made up of 16 amino acids. Per the germline V gene, CDR1 is MNHEY and CDR2 is SVGAGI. V was pared by 0 bases and J by 5 bases, with 14 bases between. The CDR3 DNA is TGTGCCAGCAGTTACTCGGGGATAGGGCGGGATCAGCCCCAGCATTTT. Encoded protein: CASSYSGIGRDQPQHF.

As for this clone: Other DNA sequences in the sample encode the same CDR3. The rearrangement uses TRBV19 and TRBJ1-1; maybe TRBD1 (5 bases). V lost 3 bases to trimming and J lost 5 bases, with 10 bases between them. This CDR3 is 13 amino acids long. Germline-derived CDR1 and CDR2 are LNHDA and SQIVND (reference sequence). CDR3 bases: TGTGCCAGTAGTATCTCAGGGAATACTGAAGCTTTCTTT. Translating it yields CASSISGNTEAFF.

This chain uses TRBV12-5 with TRBJ1-1; no clear D gene. Trimming shortened V by 4 bases and J by 6 bases, and 18 bases separated the two germline ends. The CDR3 is 15 residues long. Germline V lookup: CDR1 LGHNT, CDR2 FRNRAP. DNA of the CDR3: TGTGCTAGTGGTTCCCGGGCCCCGGGATTCGCTGAAGCTTTCTTT. This encodes CASGSRAPGFAEAFF. Full variable domain (outside the CDR3, taken from reference TRBV12-5 and TRBJ1-1): DARVTQTPRHKVTEMGQEVTMRCQPILGHNTVFWYRQTMMQGLELLAYFRNRAPLDDSGMPKDRFSAEMPDATLATLKIQPSEPRDSAVYFCASGSRAPGFAEAFFGQGTRLTVV.

The chain uses TRBV12-5 and TRBJ1-2, with TRBD1 matching over 10 bases. The junction had 5 bases not matched to a gene; V was cut back by 1 base and J by 6 bases. Germline V gives CDR1 LGHNT, CDR2 FRNRAP. This CDR3 contains 15 residues. CDR3 sequence reads: CASGLGDRGKDGYTF. DNA for the CDR3: TGTGCTAGTGGTTTGGGGGACAGGGGAAAGGATGGCTACACCTTC.

The rearrangement links TRBV19 to TRBJ1-5; 11 bases align to TRBD1. Trimming took 5 bases from V and 4 from J; bases not matched to a gene: 7. The CDR3 is made up of 16 amino acids. Germline V gives CDR1 LNHDA, CDR2 SQIVND (reference sequence). The CDR3: CASSPPGQGDNQPQHF. CDR3 DNA: TGTGCCAGTAGTCCGCCGGGACAGGGGGATAATCAGCCCCAGCATTTT.

This chain links TRBV6-1 with TRBJ2-3, with 10 nucleotides matching TRBD2. CDR1 is MNHNS and CDR2 is SASEGT in the germline V gene. V gave up 0 bases and J gave up 4 bases; unmatched junction bases: 1. The CDR3 covers 15 residues. In DNA, the CDR3 is TGTGCCAGCAGTGAAGCAGCGGGGGGGCCAGATACGCAGTATTTT. This encodes CASSEAAGGPDTQYF.

The gene calls are TRBV5-6 and TRBJ2-3; 9 bases map to TRBD2. The J segment lost 0 bases and the V segment lost 1 base, leaving 6 bases of the junction unmatched. Germline lookup yields CDR1 SGHDT and CDR2 YYEEEE. The CDR3 totals 17 residues. As DNA, the CDR3 is TGTGCCAGCAGCTTGAGCGCTAGCGGGGCTAGCACAGATACGCAGTATTTT. It yields the protein CASSLSASGASTDTQYF.

On this clone: One end of the junction varies from germline; a read error may be responsible. The chain combines TRBV30 with TRBJ1-6; 9 bases line up with TRBD1. Per germline, CDR1 GTSNPN and CDR2 SVGIG (reference sequence). The CDR3 contains 15 residues. CDR3 sequence (DNA): TGTGCCGGGAGTGTACTTACAGGGGGCAATTCACCCCTCCACTTT. This translates into CAGSVLTGGNSPLHF.

The chain recombines TRBV18 with TRBJ1-1; D is ambiguous. Germline CDR1 is KGHSH and CDR2 is LQKENI. The CDR3 has 15 residues. V was cut by 2 bases and J by 4 bases, with 14 bases left in between. The CDR3 coding sequence is TGTGCCAGCTCACCAGGCCCCCCGGGAGTCACTGAAGCTTTCTTT. It codes for CASSPGPPGVTEAFF.

This chain joins TRBV15 and TRBJ2-7; 7 bases are shared with TRBD1. The V gene end was trimmed by 2 bases and the J gene end by 3 bases; junction bases not matched to a gene: 7. Germline CDR1 is LNHNV and CDR2 is YYDKDF (reference sequence). The CDR3 loop spans 15 amino acids. The CDR3 nucleotides read TGTGCCACCAGCAGAATCTCTGGGACAGTCTACGAGCAGTACTTC. Its protein product is CATSRISGTVYEQYF.

This chain joins TRBV19 and TRBJ1-1, with D possibly TRBD1 on 6 matching bases. V was cut by 5 bases and J by 0 bases, with 10 bases left in between. Germline CDR1 and CDR2: LNHDA and SQIVND (reference sequence). The CDR3 loop spans 14 amino acids. CDR3 nucleotide sequence: TGTGCCAGTAGTCTACAGGGCCTGAACACTGAAGCTTTCTTT. As protein: CASSLQGLNTEAFF.

The V call is TRBV29-1, the J call TRBJ1-4, with D possibly matching TRBD1 (6 bases). The CDR3 runs 13 residues. Germline V gene lookup returns CDR1 SQVTM and CDR2 ANQGSEA. V was clipped by 7 bases and J by 4 bases, with 13 bases between them. The chain's CDR3 is CSAKGGDNEKLFF. CDR3 bases: TGCAGCGCCAAGGGGGGGGATAATGAAAAACTGTTTTTT.

V usage is TRBV6-6 and J usage is TRBJ2-1; D is undetermined. The CDR3 is made up of 12 amino acids. V gave up 1 base and J gave up 11 bases, with 9 bases separating them. The germline V gene has CDR1 MNHNY and CDR2 SVGAGI (reference sequence). CDR3 loop: CASSYLGPKQFF. CDR3 bases: TGTGCCAGCAGTTACTTGGGCCCCAAGCAGTTCTTC.

The V call is TRBV29-1, the J call TRBJ2-3; 15 bases align to TRBD2. The CDR3 loop spans 16 amino acids. Germline lookup yields CDR1 SQVTM and CDR2 ANQGSEA. V shed 4 bases and J 2 bases; nucleotides not matched to a gene: 4. CDR3 in DNA: TGCAGCGTTGCCGGGACTAGCGGGGGGCCCACAGATACGCAGTATTTT. It translates to CSVAGTSGGPTDTQYF.

The chain employs TRBV4-1 and TRBJ1-2; TRBD1 matches 8 bases. Germline CDR1 is MGHRA and CDR2 is YSYEKL. The CDR3 consists of 14 residues. V was clipped by 4 bases and J by 7 bases; unmatched bases: 8. CDR3 sequence reads: CASSLQGAQFGYTF. The DNA of the CDR3 is TGCGCCAGCAGCCTCCAGGGGGCTCAGTTTGGCTACACCTTC.

The chain recombines TRBV5-1 with TRBJ1-1; TRBD1 matches at 10 bases. After removal of 4 bases from V and 3 bases from J, the junction contained 6 bases not matched to a gene. Germline values: CDR1 SGHRS, CDR2 YFSETQ. The CDR3 is 15 residues long. The CDR3 sequence: CASSRDRGIHTEAFF. As DNA, the CDR3 is TGCGCCAGCAGCCGGGACAGGGGAATCCACACTGAAGCTTTCTTT.

This chain uses TRBV6-1 with TRBJ1-1; D gene uncertain. The CDR3 sequence is 14 residues long. Per germline, CDR1 MNHNS and CDR2 SASEGT. Deletions cut 4 bases from V and 0 bases from J, with 9 bases between. The CDR3 DNA is TGTGCCAGCAGTGTGGCAGGCATGAACACTGAAGCTTTCTTT. Amino acid sequence: CASSVAGMNTEAFF.

V gene TRBV11-2 combines with J gene TRBJ1-2; TRBD1 matches 7 bases. J gave up 8 bases and V 4 bases, and 4 bases lay outside the gene matches. Looked up from germline, CDR1 is SGHAT and CDR2 is FQNNGV. The CDR3 loop spans 12 amino acids. Here the CDR3 reads CASSSEGAGYTF. The DNA for the CDR3 is TGTGCCAGCAGCTCCGAGGGGGCGGGCTACACCTTC.

The J gene is TRBJ2-7, the V gene TRBV30; D is perhaps TRBD2 (6 bases). Germline CDR1 is GTSNPN and CDR2 is SVGIG (reference sequence). The CDR3 runs 13 residues. Deletions cut 5 bases from V and 6 bases from J, with 17 bases between. CDR3 residues: CAWRHGTLAEQYF. The CDR3 DNA follows: TGTGCCTGGCGACACGGGACTCTCGCCGAGCAGTACTTC.

The rearrangement links TRBV13 to TRBJ2-7; no firm D call. This CDR3 contains 13 residues. V shed 0 bases and J shed 1 base, with 4 bases lying between them. Germline CDR1 is PRHDT and CDR2 is FYEKMQ (reference sequence). CDR3 sequence: CASSLGSSYEQYF. CDR3 bases: TGTGCCAGCAGCTTAGGGTCGTCCTACGAGCAGTACTTC.

The gene calls are TRBV5-1 and TRBJ2-3; 11 positions agree with TRBD2. The V and J ends lost 4 bases and 5 bases, in that order; junction bases with no gene match: 12. CDR1 and CDR2 from the germline V gene are SGHRS and YFSETQ. This CDR3 contains 17 residues. The CDR3: CASSADSSGRMVDTQYF. CDR3 in DNA: TGCGCCAGCAGCGCGGACTCTAGCGGGAGGATGGTAGATACGCAGTATTTT.

The rearrangement joins TRBV29-1 to TRBJ2-1; no firm D call. This CDR3 is 11 amino acids long. Germline V gene lookup returns CDR1 SQVTM and CDR2 ANQGSEA. The ends were cut back, 1 base at V and 8 bases at J, with 6 bases in the middle. CDR3 protein: CSVEGSDEQFF. The CDR3 coding sequence is TGCAGCGTTGAAGGGAGCGATGAGCAGTTCTTC.

J is TRBJ2-7 and V is TRBV29-1; 7 bases match TRBD2. The CDR3 sequence is 13 residues long. The germline V gene encodes CDR1 SQVTM and CDR2 ANQGSEA. With V trimmed by 8 bases and J by 1 base, 8 bases remained unmatched. The CDR3 sequence is CSPPGRGSYEQYF. CDR3 DNA sequence: TGCAGCCCCCCGGGGAGGGGTTCCTACGAGCAGTACTTC.

A word on this clone: Its ends do not fully match the called genes, so a read error is possible. V usage is TRBV5-1 and J usage is TRBJ2-5, with 8 bases matching TRBD1. Germline CDR1 and CDR2: SGHRS and YFSETQ. The CDR3 sequence is 12 residues long. CDR3 sequence: CASSDRGEAQYF. The CDR3 DNA is TGCGCCAGCAGTGACAGGGGAGAGGCCCAGTACTTC.

V usage is TRBV11-2 and J usage is TRBJ2-1; D is undetermined. The germline V and J ends were trimmed by 3 bases and 4 bases, with 7 bases remaining between them. CDR3 size: 13 residues. Germline loops: CDR1 SGHAT, CDR2 FQNNGV. As DNA, the CDR3 is TGTGCCAGCAGCTTTACCAGTTACAATGAGCAGTTCTTC. This encodes CASSFTSYNEQFF.

The V and J genes are TRBV6-6 and TRBJ2-7; tentative D call: TRBD2 (6 bases). Looked up from germline, CDR1 is MNHNY and CDR2 is SVGAGI (reference sequence). V was clipped by 11 bases and J by 6 bases, with 17 bases between them. This CDR3 comprises 12 residues. The chain's CDR3 is CASGTGSVEQYF. CDR3 in DNA: TGTGCCTCAGGGACTGGTTCTGTCGAGCAGTACTTC.

The chain links TRBV5-1 to TRBJ2-3; TRBD2 matches at 10 bases. V shed 1 base, J shed 2 bases, and the junction held 7 bases outside the gene matches. Germline V gene sequence: CDR1 SGHRS, CDR2 YFSETQ. The CDR3 spans 17 residues. The CDR3 bases are TGCGCCAGCAGCTTGAGGGCGACTAGCGGGTCCACAGATACGCAGTATTTT. It specifies CASSLRATSGSTDTQYF.